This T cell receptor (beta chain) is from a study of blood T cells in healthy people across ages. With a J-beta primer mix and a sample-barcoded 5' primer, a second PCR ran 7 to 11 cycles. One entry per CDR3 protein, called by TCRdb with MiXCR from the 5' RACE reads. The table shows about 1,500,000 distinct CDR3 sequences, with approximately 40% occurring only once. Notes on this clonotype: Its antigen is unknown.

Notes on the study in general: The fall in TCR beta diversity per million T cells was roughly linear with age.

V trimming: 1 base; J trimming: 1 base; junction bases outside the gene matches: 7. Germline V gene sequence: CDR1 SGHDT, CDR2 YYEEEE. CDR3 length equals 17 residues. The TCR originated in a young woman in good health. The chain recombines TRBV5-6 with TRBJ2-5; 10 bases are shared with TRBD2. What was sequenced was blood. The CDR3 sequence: CASSLYKREGPQETQYF. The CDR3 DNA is TGTGCCAGCAGCTTGTATAAGCGGGAGGGCCCCCAAGAGACCCAGTACTTC.